One sample yielded the 7 T cell receptor beta chains listed below, sequenced in a study of tumor-infiltrating lymphocytes in primary liver carcinoma. The study co-extracted DNA and RNA from 20-30 mg of unsorted bulk tissue. Total RNA amounting to around 530 ng was the source from which TCR beta cDNA was made with a constant-region primer. What produced the TCR beta libraries was three nested multiplex PCR rounds using slightly modified ARM-PCR. The first two PCR rounds, approximately 11 cycles each, used TRBV1-TRBV30 forward primers and a C-beta reverse primer. In TCRdb, the multiplex PCR reads were re-called with MiXCR into one record per CDR3 protein. Of approximately 110,000 distinct CDR3 sequences listed, around two thirds are singletons. Sequencing used liver tumor tissue from sampling region 1. Subset of the sample: tumor region T1, superior pole. The receptors originated from a woman aged 55-70 years with primary liver carcinoma and hepatitis B virus infection.

This clonotype occurred many times. The chain couples TRBV11-3 to TRBJ2-3; TRBD2 matches 7 bases. V was clipped by 5 bases and J by 2 bases; unmatched bases: 4. The CDR3 extends over 14 amino acids. CDR1 SGHNT and CDR2 YENEEA come from the germline V gene. CDR3 in DNA: TGTGCCAGCAGCCGCGGGAGACCCACAGATACGCAGTATTTT. Protein sequence: CASSRGRPTDTQYF.

On this clonotype: Sequence at one end of the junction differs from germline and may be a read error. The genes are TRBV11-2 and TRBJ2-7, with no clear D. This CDR3 region has 15 residues. Germline V lookup: CDR1 SGHAT, CDR2 FQNNGV. Written as DNA, the CDR3 is TGTGCCAGCAACTTAGACTCAGGCCATACGTCCAAGCAGTACTTC. It is translated as CASNLDSGHTSKQYF.

V gene TRBV7-9 combines with J gene TRBJ2-1; D gene unclear. CDR1 is SEHNR and CDR2 is FQNEAQ in the germline V gene (reference sequence). The CDR3 is 11 amino acids. V was trimmed by 8 bases and J by 14 bases, leaving 16 bases between them. CDR3 region: CASGPFALEFF. The CDR3 DNA sequence: TGTGCCAGCGGCCCTTTCGCGCTTGAGTTCTTC.

With respect to this clonotype: The junction does not match germline at one end; this may be a read error. V is TRBV11-1 and J is TRBJ2-7, with a tentative D call TRBD1 (6 bases). The CDR3 contains 15 residues. Germline V lookup: CDR1 SGHAT, CDR2 FQDESV (reference sequence). CDR3 in DNA: TGTACCAGCAGCCTAAGGACAGCCATTTTCTACGAGCAGCACTTC. As protein: CTSSLRTAIFYEQHF.

This clonotype was counted ten times or more. This rearrangement joins TRBV6-2 or TRBV6-3 to TRBJ1-6; D gene unclear. Trimming cost V 4 bases and J 1 base, with 5 bases left between them. The CDR3 has 14 residues. CDR1 is MNHEY and CDR2 is SVGEGT in the germline V gene. The CDR3 region is CASSWTSYNSPLHF. The CDR3 DNA sequence: TGTGCCAGCAGTTGGACGTCCTATAATTCACCCCTCCACTTT.

This clonotype has at least ten counts. This sequence joins TRBV7-9 and TRBJ1-1, with TRBD1 identical over 8 bases. Trimming removed 5 bases from V and 8 bases from J; junction bases left unmatched: 13. CDR3 length: 15 residues. CDR1 and CDR2 from the germline V gene are SEHNR and FQNEAQ (reference sequence). In DNA form, the CDR3 reads TGTGCCAGCAGCGACCTGACAGGGGAGCACCTCGAAGCTTTCTTT. Protein product: CASSDLTGEHLEAFF.

The gene calls are TRBV11-3 and TRBJ2-1; D might be TRBD2 (7 bases). CDR1 and CDR2 (germline): SGHNT, YENEEA. The V end lost 5 bases, the J end lost 6 bases, and 23 bases lay between the germline ends. CDR3 size: 17 residues. CDR3 in amino acids: CASSLLGGGAEFNEQFF. In DNA, the CDR3 is TGTGCCAGCAGCCTTTTAGGGGGAGGGGCAGAGTTCAATGAGCAGTTCTTC.